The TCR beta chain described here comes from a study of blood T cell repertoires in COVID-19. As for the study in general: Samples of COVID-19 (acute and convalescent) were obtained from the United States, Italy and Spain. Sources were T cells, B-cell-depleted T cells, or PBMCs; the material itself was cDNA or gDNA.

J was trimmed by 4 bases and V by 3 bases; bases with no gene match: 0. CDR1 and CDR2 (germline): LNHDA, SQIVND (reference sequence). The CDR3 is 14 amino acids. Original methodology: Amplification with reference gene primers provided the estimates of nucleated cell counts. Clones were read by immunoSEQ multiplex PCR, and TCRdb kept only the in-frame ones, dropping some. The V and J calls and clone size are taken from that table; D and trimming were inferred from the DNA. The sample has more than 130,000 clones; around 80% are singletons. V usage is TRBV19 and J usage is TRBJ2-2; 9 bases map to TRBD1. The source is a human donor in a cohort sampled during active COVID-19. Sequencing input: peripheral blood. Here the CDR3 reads CASSMTGGTGELFF. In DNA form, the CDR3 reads TGTGCCAGTAGTATGACAGGGGGCACCGGGGAGCTGTTTTTT.